This T cell receptor beta chain was observed in a study of blood T cell repertoires in COVID-19. The table came from immunoSEQ multiplex PCR; TCRdb's copy has only in-frame clones and leaves some out. The sample lists about 200,000 clones; 86% were seen once. The sequence came from a woman between 40 and 55 years old with acute COVID-19. The specimen sequenced was PBMCs or T cells enriched from blood (not recorded which).

DNA of the CDR3: TGTGCCAGCAGCAGGGAGGGCCCAGGGTTACGCGAGCAGTACTTC. This encodes CASSREGPGLREQYF. This chain links TRBV7-9 with TRBJ2-7; 7 nucleotides line up with TRBD2. The germline CDR1 and CDR2 sequences are SEHNR and FQNEAQ (reference sequence). The CDR3 consists of 15 residues. J was trimmed by 6 bases and V by 5 bases; bases with no gene match: 13.